This T cell receptor (beta chain) was identified in a study of cytomegalovirus exposure and HLA in healthy donors. General observations from the study: Reports indicated that the classifier achieved high specificity and sensitivity in diagnosing cytomegalovirus status. Cytomegalovirus association was listed for around 180 TCR beta chains. Among the sequence variants, a highly shared cluster was likely an artifact of sequencing.

Turning to this clone: Its antigen remains unknown.

Amplification used 60 Vbeta primers and 13 Jbeta primers. Some clones are missing from TCRdb's copy, which holds only in-frame ones; the method was immunoSEQ multiplex PCR. Among 150,000 to 200,000 clones, about 79% were seen once, and the ten largest hold over 12%. The CDR3 sequence is 16 residues long. V gave up 1 base and J gave up 0 bases, with 11 bases separating them. Germline lookup yields CDR1 SGDLS and CDR2 YYNGEE. Sequencing was performed on PBMCs. This rearrangement joins TRBV9 to TRBJ2-1; D possibly corresponds to TRBD2 (6 bases). The TCR originated in a man aged 50 to 60 in good health and CMV-seropositive. The chain's CDR3 is CASSVFAGSSYNEQFF. In DNA form, the CDR3 reads TGTGCCAGCAGCGTATTCGCGGGGAGCTCCTACAATGAGCAGTTCTTC. The full variable domain, rest sourced from reference TRBV9 and TRBJ2-1, is DSGVTQTPKHLITATGQRVTLRCSPRSGDLSVYWYQQSLDQGLQFLIQYYNGEERAKGNILERFSAQQFPDLHSELNLSSLELGDSALYFCASSVFAGSSYNEQFFGPGTRLTVL.